This T cell receptor (beta chain) appears in the sequencing data of a study of early T cells in non-severe SARS-CoV-2 infection. Study-wide context: Unpaired chains resulted from sequencing bulk RNA of unsorted whole blood. General study results and limits: Private and CD4 specificities were missed by VDJdb matching, skewed to anti-spike CD8.

This clonotype was seen repeatedly, ten times or more. Its antigen is undetermined. Unique molecular identifiers were added to individual cDNA molecules. TCRdb used MiXCR to reprocess the 5' RACE reads, holding one entry per CDR3 protein. The sample yields 25,000 to 30,000 distinct CDR3 sequences, roughly 4.2% seen once. V lost 2 bases and J lost 9, with 14 bases in between. Looked up from germline, CDR1 is LGHDT and CDR2 is YNNKEL (reference sequence). The CDR3 length is 13 residues. The gene calls are TRBV3-1 and TRBJ2-7; D not certain. This receptor was identified in an adult who was a healthcare worker with PCR-confirmed SARS-CoV-2 infection or an uninfected control (not recorded which). Sequencing was performed on whole blood. CDR3 protein: CASSQQELRGQYF. CDR3 nucleotide sequence: TGTGCCAGCAGCCAACAGGAGCTACGAGGGCAGTACTTC.